This passage covers 18 T cell receptor beta chains from one sample sequenced in a study of blood T cell repertoires in COVID-19. Sequencing used immunoSEQ multiplex PCR; TCRdb keeps in-frame clones, though not all of them. The sample lists some 200,000 clones; 82% were seen once. Material: PBMCs or T cells enriched from blood (not recorded which). The receptors were sampled from a man between 40 and 49 years old who had recovered from COVID-19.

The CDR3 coding sequence is TGCGCCAGCAGCTTGGAGGGGGATTGGGACACTGAAGCTTTCTTT. It specifies CASSLEGDWDTEAFF. The rearrangement joins TRBV5-1 to TRBJ1-1; a weak D match, TRBD1 (6 bases). Germline CDR1 SGHRS, CDR2 YFSETQ. Trimming cost V 0 bases and J 3 bases, with 12 bases left between them. This CDR3 is built from 15 residues.

This clone appeared many times. The genes are TRBV7-2 and TRBJ2-7; 16 positions agree with TRBD2. CDR3 length: 19 residues. V was clipped by 5 bases and J by 1 base; unmatched bases: 11. CDR1 and CDR2 (germline): SGHTA, FQGNSA. The CDR3, as DNA: TGTGCCAGCAGCCCTGGGACTAGCGGGAGGGGAGGCCCTTCCTACGAGCAGTACGTC. It codes for CASSPGTSGRGGPSYEQYV.

This chain joins TRBV12-3 or TRBV12-4 and TRBJ1-1; D is unclear. The length of the CDR3 is 11 residues. Trimming cost V 3 bases and J 5 bases, with 4 bases left between them. The DNA of the CDR3 is TGTGCCAGCAGTTTCCTGACTGAAGCTTTCTTT. This translates into CASSFLTEAFF.

The rearrangement links TRBV6-5 to TRBJ2-7; 7 bases match TRBD1. CDR3 length equals 15 residues. J gave up 2 bases and V 4 bases, and 8 bases lay outside the gene matches. Germline V gene lookup returns CDR1 MNHEY and CDR2 SVGAGI. CDR3 loop: CASSWTGIVTYEQYF. The CDR3 DNA follows: TGTGCCAGCAGTTGGACAGGAATAGTTACCTACGAGCAGTACTTC.

The V gene is TRBV5-6, the J gene TRBJ2-3; D uncertain. CDR3 length equals 13 residues. With 4 bases removed from V and 2 bases from J, the gap between germline ends came to 8 bases. The V gene's germline CDR1 is SGHDT and CDR2 YYEEEE. The CDR3 region is CASSTTATDTQYF. CDR3 DNA: TGTGCCAGCAGCACTACTGCCACAGATACGCAGTATTTT.

V usage is TRBV7-6 and J usage is TRBJ2-2; TRBD2 aligns across 10 bases. The CDR3 has 15 amino acids. V shed 5 bases, J shed 3 bases, and the junction held 3 bases outside the gene matches. Germline assignment: CDR1 SGHVS and CDR2 FNYEAQ. This CDR3 is CASSVTSGYTGELFF. Written as DNA, the CDR3 is TGTGCCAGCAGCGTGACTAGCGGGTACACCGGGGAGCTGTTTTTT.

In this sample, this clone turned up a few times. The gene calls are TRBV3-1 (or the pseudogene TRBV3-2) and TRBJ2-1; D unresolved. There are 15 residues in the CDR3. Trimming pared 0 bases from V and 6 bases from J, leaving 12 bases between. Germline CDR1 LGHDT, CDR2 YNNKEL (reference sequence). The CDR3, as DNA: TGTGCCAGCAGCCAAGATATCGGTAACCGCAATGAGCAGTTCTTC. It specifies CASSQDIGNRNEQFF.

The chain links TRBV7-3 to TRBJ2-5; TRBD2 matches at 7 bases. CDR3 length equals 13 residues. Trimming removed 0 bases from V and 5 bases from J; junction bases left unmatched: 0. The germline gives CDR1 SGHTA, CDR2 FQGTGA. CDR3 loop: CASSLTTSETQYF. The CDR3 nucleotides are TGTGCCAGCAGCTTAACGACTAGCGAGACCCAGTACTTC.

The chain employs TRBV9 and TRBJ2-7, with D uncertain. This CDR3 spans 16 amino acids. V dropped 0 bases and J dropped 0 bases, with 13 bases sitting between them. Germline V gene lookup returns CDR1 SGDLS and CDR2 YYNGEE. The CDR3 is CASSVVERVSSYEQYV. In DNA, the CDR3 is TGTGCCAGCAGCGTAGTCGAACGGGTAAGCTCCTACGAGCAGTACGTC.

The V gene is TRBV6-5, the J gene TRBJ2-3; D is perhaps TRBD2 (5 bases). Trimming cost V 8 bases and J 0 bases, with 15 bases left between them. The V gene's germline CDR1 is MNHEY and CDR2 SVGAGI. This CDR3 has 15 residues. The CDR3 sequence: CASRVGGTSTDTQYF. The CDR3, as DNA: TGTGCCAGCCGAGTCGGAGGAACTAGCACAGATACGCAGTATTTT.

This clone was observed a handful of times. The J gene is TRBJ2-1, the V gene TRBV4-2; 7 positions agree with TRBD2. Germline-derived CDR1 and CDR2 are LGHNA and YNFKEQ. J was trimmed by 5 bases and V by 4 bases; bases with no gene match: 8. This CDR3 region has 15 residues. This CDR3 reads CASSPGRAGNNEQFF. Written as DNA, the CDR3 is TGTGCCAGCAGCCCGGGGAGGGCCGGAAACAATGAGCAGTTCTTC.

In DNA, the CDR3 is TGTGCCAGCAGCCAGGGGAATTCAGGGGGCGCCGAGCCCCAGCATTTT. This encodes CASSQGNSGGAEPQHF. The V gene is TRBV4-2, the J gene TRBJ1-5, with 8 bases matching TRBD1. V lost 3 bases to trimming and J lost 8 bases; unmatched junction nucleotides: 12. The length of the CDR3 is 16 residues. Germline CDR1 is LGHNA and CDR2 is YNFKEQ.

This chain uses TRBV10-3 with TRBJ2-1; 9 bases line up with TRBD2. The CDR3 is 13 residues long. CDR1 is ENHRY, CDR2 SYGVKD, per germline. Trimming cost V 8 bases and J 8 bases; bases outside gene matches: 7. CDR3 nucleotide sequence: TGTGCCATCGGTAGCGGGAGTGGCTATGAGCAGTTCTTC. Amino acids: CAIGSGSGYEQFF.

The chain combines TRBV29-1 with TRBJ2-7, with TRBD2 matching over 10 bases. Germline V gene sequence: CDR1 SQVTM, CDR2 ANQGSEA. V dropped 5 bases and J dropped 7; count of bases not matched to a gene: 17. CDR3 size: 16 residues. The CDR3 sequence: CSVSPGLAETTREQYF. As DNA, the CDR3 is TGCAGCGTTTCCCCCGGACTAGCGGAAACTACAAGGGAGCAGTACTTC.

This clone was observed a few times. The chain has TRBV4-1 and TRBJ1-2; D unresolved. V was clipped by 1 base and J by 1 base, with 7 bases between them. The CDR3 length is 14 residues. Germline V CDR1 and CDR2: MGHRA, YSYEKL. As DNA, the CDR3 is TGCGCCAGCAGCCAAGTCGAGGTTAACTATGGCTACACCTTC. This encodes CASSQVEVNYGYTF.

The chain links TRBV30 to TRBJ1-1; D is uncertain. CDR3 length equals 14 residues. With 0 bases removed from V and 1 base from J, the gap between germline ends came to 9 bases. Per germline, CDR1 GTSNPN and CDR2 SVGIG (reference sequence). The CDR3 loop reads CAWSVGSGNTEAFF. The CDR3 bases are TGTGCCTGGAGTGTGGGGAGCGGGAACACTGAAGCTTTCTTT.

This clone was counted a few times. The chain combines TRBV6-5 with TRBJ1-1, with D hard to call. The germline gives CDR1 MNHEY, CDR2 SVGAGI. CDR3 length equals 15 residues. The germline V and J ends were trimmed by 6 bases and 2 bases, with 16 bases remaining between them. In DNA form, the CDR3 reads TGTGCCAGCAGGGAGGGCTTTCAATCAAACACTGAAGCTTTCTTT. Protein product: CASREGFQSNTEAFF.

This chain joins TRBV10-1 and TRBJ2-3; 12 bases line up with TRBD2. Germline-derived CDR1 and CDR2 are WNHNN and SYGVQD (reference sequence). Unmatched junction bases numbered 11, after V lost 8 bases and J lost 5 bases. CDR3 length equals 16 residues. CDR3 DNA: TGCGCCAGCTGGCTAGCGGGAGGGCGTCAGGGAGATACGCAGTATTTT. Encoded protein: CASWLAGGRQGDTQYF.